What follows are 31 T cell receptor beta chains derived from one specimen sequenced in a study of blood T cell repertoires in COVID-19. Some clones are missing from TCRdb's copy, which holds only in-frame ones; the method was immunoSEQ multiplex PCR. The sample includes around 300,000 clones, nearly 90% seen only once; the top ten take roughly 1%. Sequenced: peripheral blood. These receptors were obtained from a woman between 40 and 55 years old with COVID-19, enrolled during active disease.

This clone was picked up a small number of times. The rearrangement joins TRBV5-1 to TRBJ2-7; 8 nucleotides line up with TRBD1. V dropped 2 bases and J dropped 2; count of bases not matched to a gene: 6. This CDR3 is 15 amino acids long. CDR1 SGHRS and CDR2 YFSETQ come from the germline V gene. CDR3 sequence: CASSFWTGPTYEQYF. The CDR3 nucleotides are TGCGCCAGCAGCTTCTGGACAGGGCCTACCTACGAGCAGTACTTC.

This clone showed up just once. The chain uses TRBV6-2 or TRBV6-3 and TRBJ2-1; no reliable D call. The germline V and J ends were trimmed by 2 bases and 6 bases, with 5 bases remaining between them. Germline CDR1 and CDR2: MNHEY and SVGEGT. This CDR3 is 12 amino acids long. CDR3 region: CASSYVGNEQFF. The CDR3 DNA follows: TGTGCCAGCAGTTACGTCGGCAATGAGCAGTTCTTC.

The chain carries TRBV6-4 and TRBJ1-5; D is undetermined. The CDR3 is made up of 13 amino acids. With 2 bases removed from V and 6 bases from J, the gap between germline ends came to 8 bases. Germline lookup yields CDR1 MRHNA and CDR2 SNTAGT. In DNA, the CDR3 is TGTGCCAGCAGTGACAGGGCGGGTCAGCCCCAGCATTTT. Residues: CASSDRAGQPQHF.

This chain uses TRBV11-2 with TRBJ2-7; 7 bases are a match to TRBD1. Germline-derived CDR1 and CDR2 are SGHAT and FQNNGV. The length of the CDR3 is 15 residues. V was clipped by 6 bases and J by 2 bases; unmatched bases: 10. The CDR3 protein is CASRTTGTAPYEQYF. The CDR3 coding sequence is TGTGCCAGCAGGACAACCGGGACAGCTCCCTACGAGCAGTACTTC.

J is TRBJ2-7 and V is TRBV28; 9 bases fit TRBD2. V trimming: 6 bases; J trimming: 4 bases; junction bases outside the gene matches: 7. Germline assignment: CDR1 MDHEN and CDR2 SYDVKM. The CDR3 runs 14 residues. CDR3 protein: CASSTLAGVYEQYF. The DNA for the CDR3 is TGTGCCAGCAGCACCTTAGCGGGAGTGTACGAGCAGTACTTC.

The chain couples TRBV19 to TRBJ2-3; TRBD2 matches 14 bases. Germline V gene sequence: CDR1 LNHDA, CDR2 SQIVND (reference sequence). The junction had 13 bases not matched to a gene; V was cut back by 8 bases and J by 3 bases. This CDR3 has 18 amino acids. CDR3 DNA sequence: TGTGCCAGTCGCAGACTAGCGGGAGGGCCAGGCAGGACAGATACGCAGTATTTT. It yields the protein CASRRLAGGPGRTDTQYF.

The V gene is TRBV3-1 (or the pseudogene TRBV3-2), the J gene TRBJ2-1, with a tentative D call TRBD2 (5 bases). CDR3 length: 15 amino acids. V lost 0 bases and J 7 bases, leaving 13 bases between the germline ends. Per the germline V gene, CDR1 is LGHDT and CDR2 is YNNKEL (reference sequence). CDR3 in amino acids: CASSQDGWTGNEQFF. CDR3 in DNA: TGTGCCAGCAGCCAAGATGGGTGGACGGGGAATGAGCAGTTCTTC.

The chain is built from TRBV2 and TRBJ1-1; a possible D gene is TRBD1 (5 bases). Germline CDR1 and CDR2: SNHLY and FYNNEI. Between the trimmed V and J ends, which lost 8 bases and 2 bases, there was a span of 12 bases. The CDR3 consists of 13 residues. CDR3 region: CASRRDFNTEAFF. The DNA of the CDR3 is TGTGCCAGCCGACGGGACTTCAACACTGAAGCTTTCTTT.

The V gene is TRBV9, the J gene TRBJ2-4; no firm D call. This CDR3 contains 12 residues. V dropped 0 bases and J dropped 7 bases, with 5 bases sitting between them. The germline gives CDR1 SGDLS, CDR2 YYNGEE. The CDR3 region has the DNA TGTGCCAGCAGCGTAGATGAGAACATTCAGTACTTC. It codes for CASSVDENIQYF.

This clone has more than one count but fewer than ten. The V and J genes are TRBV30 and TRBJ1-1; possibly TRBD1 for D (5 bases). CDR1 GTSNPN and CDR2 SVGIG come from the germline V gene (reference sequence). The CDR3 is made up of 14 amino acids. The V end lost 4 bases, the J end lost 3 bases, and 15 bases lay between the germline ends. The CDR3 reads CAWTGGTGDTEAFF. As DNA, the CDR3 is TGTGCCTGGACCGGGGGGACCGGCGACACTGAAGCTTTCTTT.

In DNA form, the CDR3 reads TGTGCCAGCAGTTTACAGAACAAGATTCACGAGCAGTACTTC. It translates to CASSLQNKIHEQYF. The V and J genes are TRBV27 and TRBJ2-7, with unresolved D. CDR3 length: 14 amino acids. V dropped 2 bases and J dropped 5 bases, with 13 bases sitting between them. The germline V gene has CDR1 MNHEY and CDR2 SMNVEV (reference sequence).

DNA of the CDR3: TGTGCCAGCAGTTACACCCCGCCAGGCTCTGGAAACACCATATATTTT. Translated: CASSYTPPGSGNTIYF. The V call is TRBV6-2 or TRBV6-3, the J call TRBJ1-3; D call uncertain. The CDR3 is made up of 16 amino acids. Between the trimmed V and J ends, which lost 2 bases and 0 bases, there was a span of 11 bases. Germline CDR1 and CDR2: MNHEY and SVGEGT.

V is TRBV19 and J is TRBJ1-6; 12 nucleotides align to TRBD1. The ends lost 5 bases at V and 7 bases at J; junction bases unmatched: 6. CDR1 LNHDA and CDR2 SQIVND come from the germline V gene (reference sequence). CDR3 size: 16 residues. The CDR3 coding sequence is TGTGCCAGTAGTCCGGGACAGGGGGCTCGGAATTCACCCCTCCACTTT. Translation: CASSPGQGARNSPLHF.

The J gene is TRBJ1-5, the V gene TRBV4-3, with a weak D call TRBD1 (6 bases). The V and J ends lost 1 base and 4 bases respectively, with 11 bases between them. Germline CDR1 and CDR2: LGHNA and YSLEER. This CDR3 is built from 15 residues. Here the CDR3 DNA reads TGCGCCAGCAGCCAAGTAGCACAGGGAAATCAGCCCCAGCATTTT. It specifies CASSQVAQGNQPQHF.

DNA of the CDR3: TGCGCCAGCAGCTTCGGAGTAAACTATGGCTACACCTTC. Translated, it gives CASSFGVNYGYTF. The chain is built from TRBV5-1 and TRBJ1-2; D unresolved. CDR1 and CDR2 from the germline V gene are SGHRS and YFSETQ. The CDR3 loop spans 13 amino acids. V was trimmed by 2 bases and J by 2 bases, leaving 7 bases between them.

This sequence joins TRBV2 and TRBJ1-6; D unclear. The CDR3 is 12 residues long. V was shortened by 7 bases and J by 9 bases, with 10 bases between the two germline ends. Germline assignment: CDR1 SNHLY and CDR2 FYNNEI. The chain's CDR3 is CASNDRLSPLHF. In DNA form, the CDR3 reads TGTGCCAGCAATGACCGACTTTCACCCCTCCACTTT.

The chain employs TRBV7-2 and TRBJ2-5; 7 positions agree with TRBD2. The CDR3 loop spans 15 amino acids. CDR1 is SGHTA, CDR2 FQGNSA, per germline. The V gene end was trimmed by 6 bases and the J gene end by 4 bases; junction bases not matched to a gene: 11. CDR3 region: CASSRGGLGTETQYF. The DNA for the CDR3 is TGTGCCAGCAGTCGCGGGGGTTTGGGTACAGAGACCCAGTACTTC.

The chain carries TRBV4-3 and TRBJ1-1; tentatively, D is TRBD1 (5 bases). The germline V gene has CDR1 LGHNA and CDR2 YSLEER. Trimming left V 4 bases short and J 4 bases short, with 22 bases between. The CDR3 extends over 17 amino acids. DNA of the CDR3: TGCGCCAGCAGCCTGCTGCCCATAGGGTCGGGGGGCACTGAAGCTTTCTTT. It yields the protein CASSLLPIGSGGTEAFF.

Turning to this clone: The same CDR3 arises from other DNA sequences in this sample as well. The chain combines TRBV5-1 with TRBJ2-3; TRBD1 agrees at 8 bases. The CDR3 totals 13 residues. Germline values: CDR1 SGHRS, CDR2 YFSETQ. With V trimmed by 4 bases and J by 6 bases, 4 bases remained unmatched. The CDR3 here is CASSLRDRDTQYF. In DNA form, the CDR3 reads TGCGCCAGCAGCCTCCGGGACAGGGATACGCAGTATTTT.

V and J are TRBV30 and TRBJ1-5, with D hard to call. Looked up from germline, CDR1 is GTSNPN and CDR2 is SVGIG (reference sequence). There are 14 residues in the CDR3. V was clipped by 5 bases and J by 1 base, with 12 bases between them. CDR3 bases: TGTGCCTGGGGATTCGGGAGGAGCAATCAGCCCCAGCATTTT. Translating gives CAWGFGRSNQPQHF.

The rearrangement joins TRBV2 to TRBJ1-3; D remains ambiguous. Trimming pared 2 bases from V and 0 bases from J, leaving 8 bases between. The CDR3 has 15 amino acids. The germline CDR1 and CDR2 sequences are SNHLY and FYNNEI. DNA for the CDR3: TGTGCCAGCAGTGAACAGGTACTCTCTGGAAACACCATATATTTT. Translating it yields CASSEQVLSGNTIYF.

The chain couples TRBV7-2 to TRBJ2-7; 7 positions agree with TRBD1. Germline lookup yields CDR1 SGHTA and CDR2 FQGNSA. Unmatched junction bases numbered 7, after V lost 0 bases and J lost 5 bases. The CDR3 is 15 amino acids. CDR3 in DNA: TGTGCCAGCAGCTTAGCGGAGACAGGGCCCCACGAGCAGTACTTC. Translation: CASSLAETGPHEQYF.

The chain employs TRBV9 and TRBJ2-3; 11 nucleotides agree with TRBD2. The CDR3 consists of 21 residues. Germline trimming cut 2 bases from V and 6 bases from J; bases unmatched to any gene: 23. The germline gives CDR1 SGDLS, CDR2 YYNGEE. The CDR3, as DNA: TGTGCCAGCAGCGTTAACCCATCAAAACTAGCGGGGGAGCCACAGAGGGATACGCAGTATTTT. Its translation is CASSVNPSKLAGEPQRDTQYF. Complete variable domain (other parts from reference TRBV9 and TRBJ2-3): DSGVTQTPKHLITATGQRVTLRCSPRSGDLSVYWYQQSLDQGLQFLIQYYNGEERAKGNILERFSAQQFPDLHSELNLSSLELGDSALYFCASSVNPSKLAGEPQRDTQYFGPGTRLTVL.

The chain is built from TRBV6-2 or TRBV6-3 and TRBJ2-2; unclear D gene. Trimming cost V 6 bases and J 4 bases, with 9 bases left between them. Germline loops: CDR1 MNHEY, CDR2 SVGEGT. The CDR3 is 13 residues long. DNA of the CDR3: TGTGCCAGCAGCTCTATACCCACCGGGGAGCTGTTTTTT. Translating it yields CASSSIPTGELFF.

The gene calls are TRBV11-3 and TRBJ2-1; possible D gene TRBD2, 5 bases. The CDR3 is made up of 14 amino acids. CDR1 and CDR2 (germline): SGHNT, YENEEA. Between the trimmed V and J ends, which lost 2 bases and 8 bases, there was a span of 13 bases. CDR3 sequence reads: CASSLTGSTHEQFF. Here the CDR3 DNA reads TGTGCCAGCAGCTTAACGGGAAGCACCCATGAGCAGTTCTTC.

Concerning this clone: This specimen includes other DNA sequences encoding the same CDR3. The V call is TRBV5-1, the J call TRBJ2-1, with TRBD2 matching 11 bases. This CDR3 contains 14 residues. Germline V gene lookup returns CDR1 SGHRS and CDR2 YFSETQ. V shed 5 bases, J shed 5 bases, and the junction held 3 bases outside the gene matches. The CDR3 DNA reads as TGCGCCAGCAGGATACTAGCGGGGGACAATGAGCAGTTCTTC. Its translation is CASRILAGDNEQFF.

The chain has TRBV18 and TRBJ1-5; 9 bases map to TRBD1. Germline loops: CDR1 KGHSH, CDR2 LQKENI. CDR3 length: 16 amino acids. V lost 0 bases and J lost 5; bases outside the gene matches: 5. The CDR3 DNA sequence: TGTGCCAGCTCACCACCGGGACAGGGAGGCGATCAGCCCCAGCATTTT. This codes for CASSPPGQGGDQPQHF.

The chain has TRBV9 and TRBJ1-1, with D possibly matching TRBD1 (5 bases). V was cut by 3 bases and J by 4 bases, with 13 bases left in between. This CDR3 is 14 amino acids long. Germline V gene data show CDR1 as SGDLS and CDR2 as YYNGEE. The CDR3 region has the DNA TGTGCCAGCAGCGGACAGTCTTGGGGCACTGAAGCTTTCTTT. This encodes CASSGQSWGTEAFF.

J is TRBJ1-5 and V is TRBV5-1; 7 nucleotides match TRBD1. Germline CDR1 SGHRS, CDR2 YFSETQ. This CDR3 spans 15 amino acids. The ends lost 0 bases at V and 4 bases at J; junction bases unmatched: 4. The CDR3 nucleotides are TGCGCCAGCAGCTTGGGACAGGGTCTAAATCAGCCCCAGCATTTT. Translated: CASSLGQGLNQPQHF.

This chain links TRBV7-2 with TRBJ2-1; TRBD2 aligns across 13 bases. The length of the CDR3 is 15 residues. Germline CDR1 is SGHTA and CDR2 is FQGNSA. J was trimmed by 8 bases and V by 6 bases; bases with no gene match: 7. Here the CDR3 reads CASSLGLAGEDEQFF. The CDR3 DNA follows: TGTGCCAGCAGTCTCGGACTAGCGGGAGAAGATGAGCAGTTCTTC.

The V call is TRBV29-1, the J call TRBJ2-1; 8 bases fit TRBD1. The CDR3 runs to 13 residues. The germline gives CDR1 SQVTM, CDR2 ANQGSEA. Unmatched junction bases numbered 9, after V lost 7 bases and J lost 7 bases. The CDR3 region is CSAADRAGNEQFF. The CDR3 nucleotides read TGCAGCGCCGCGGACAGGGCGGGTAATGAGCAGTTCTTC.